This passage covers 20 T cell receptor beta chains from one sample sequenced in a study of T-cell memory formation after mild COVID-19. Each CDR3 protein gets one entry after TCRdb re-called the 5' RACE reads with MiXCR. Among some 150,000 distinct CDR3 sequences listed, under 7% were seen once. The sample comprised PBMCs or a T cell subset sorted from them (not recorded which). These receptors came from an adult woman who had mild COVID-19 (a few samples of this study predate the infection). Cell type and time point are not known.

This clonotype came up many times. V usage is TRBV20-1 and J usage is TRBJ2-7; 9 positions match TRBD1. Germline CDR1 is DFQATT and CDR2 is SNEGSKA (reference sequence). The CDR3 consists of 13 residues. Losses at the gene ends were 3 bases for V and 7 bases for J; bases not matched to a gene: 7. The DNA for the CDR3 is TGCAGTGCTAGTACCGGGACAGGGTTGGAGCAGTACTTC. Its translation is CSASTGTGLEQYF.

This clonotype was recorded many times. V usage is TRBV5-5 and J usage is TRBJ2-7; 8 nucleotides align to TRBD2. Germline V gene lookup returns CDR1 SGHKS and CDR2 YYEKEE (reference sequence). The V segment lost 4 bases and the J segment 6 bases; nucleotides outside the gene matches: 9. CDR3 length: 14 amino acids. CDR3 loop: CASSPRGENSEQYF. CDR3 in DNA: TGTGCCAGCAGCCCGCGGGGGGAGAATAGCGAGCAGTACTTC.

The chain uses TRBV24-1 and TRBJ1-5; D is undetermined. The CDR3 length is 14 residues. Trimming removed 2 bases from V and 3 bases from J, with 7 bases in between. The germline V gene has CDR1 KGHDR and CDR2 SFDVKD. CDR3 in amino acids: CATSDSGNNQPQHF. The CDR3 coding sequence is TGTGCCACCAGTGATTCCGGGAACAATCAGCCCCAGCATTTT.

There are many counts of this clonotype. The J gene is TRBJ2-6, the V gene TRBV24-1; D is unresolved. The CDR3 has 13 amino acids. The V end lost 9 bases, the J end lost 4 bases, and 9 bases lay between the germline ends. Germline loops: CDR1 KGHDR, CDR2 SFDVKD. The CDR3 DNA follows: TGTGCCACCCTCGGGTGGGGGGCCAACGTCCTGACTTTC. This translates into CATLGWGANVLTF.

This clonotype was picked up many times. The chain uses TRBV25-1 and TRBJ2-3; TRBD2 matches at 10 bases. The CDR3 extends over 13 amino acids. Germline V gives CDR1 MGHDK, CDR2 SYGVNS. Unmatched junction bases numbered 1, after V lost 8 bases and J lost 2 bases. The CDR3 protein is CASLAGATDTQYF. The CDR3 DNA reads as TGTGCCAGCCTAGCGGGGGCCACAGATACGCAGTATTTT. The entire variable domain, with the rest obtained from reference TRBV25-1 and TRBJ2-3, is as follows: EADIYQTPRYLVIGTGKKITLECSQTMGHDKMYWYQQDPGMELHLIHYSYGVNSTEKGDLSSESTVSRIRTEHFPLTLESARPSHTSQYLCASLAGATDTQYFGPGTRLTVL.

This clonotype was recorded a few times. J is TRBJ1-6 and V is TRBV7-2; unclear D gene. This CDR3 is 14 amino acids long. Germline lookup yields CDR1 SGHTA and CDR2 FQGNSA. The germline V and J ends were trimmed by 3 bases and 10 bases, with 13 bases remaining between them. CDR3 amino acids: CASSFIWRESPLHF. CDR3 nucleotide sequence: TGTGCCAGCAGCTTTATCTGGCGCGAGTCACCCCTCCACTTT.

The rearrangement links TRBV5-1 to TRBJ2-3, with D perhaps TRBD1 (5 bases). This CDR3 has 16 residues. CDR1 is SGHRS and CDR2 is YFSETQ in the germline V gene. V lost 0 bases and J lost 1, with 12 bases in between. This CDR3 is CASSLGQGGGTDTQYF. DNA for the CDR3: TGCGCCAGCAGCTTGGGCCAGGGTGGCGGCACAGATACGCAGTATTTT.

This clonotype has a count of ten or more. V gene TRBV29-1 combines with J gene TRBJ2-1, with D possibly matching TRBD2 (5 bases). Trimming took 3 bases from V and 6 from J, leaving 18 bases between them. Germline values: CDR1 SQVTM, CDR2 ANQGSEA. This CDR3 spans 15 amino acids. In DNA form, the CDR3 reads TGCAGCGTTGACCGGACTCCCTCGACGGGCAATGAGCAGTTCTTC. Its translation is CSVDRTPSTGNEQFF.

This clonotype was counted at least ten times. This chain connects TRBV7-9 to TRBJ1-1, with no clear D. CDR3 length: 14 amino acids. Trimming pared 5 bases from V and 4 bases from J, leaving 14 bases between. Germline CDR1 SEHNR, CDR2 FQNEAQ (reference sequence). This CDR3 reads CASSARREVTEAFF. The DNA for the CDR3 is TGTGCCAGCAGCGCCCGTAGGGAAGTCACTGAAGCTTTCTTT.

This chain links TRBV4-1 with TRBJ2-3; tentative D call: TRBD2 (6 bases). Trimming shortened V by 3 bases and J by 1 base, and 14 bases separated the two germline ends. Per germline, CDR1 MGHRA and CDR2 YSYEKL. CDR3 length: 16 amino acids. The CDR3 bases are TGCGCCAGCAGCCATCGGGACTGGTTAGGCACAGATACGCAGTATTTT. Residues: CASSHRDWLGTDTQYF.

This clonotype was recorded at least ten times. V and J are TRBV12-3 or TRBV12-4 and TRBJ2-1, with 10 positions matching TRBD2. Trimming took 6 bases from V and 2 from J; bases not matched to a gene: 4. The CDR3 length is 15 residues. This CDR3 reads CASSLSGGTYNEQFF. In DNA form, the CDR3 reads TGTGCCAGCAGCCTTAGCGGGGGGACCTACAATGAGCAGTTCTTC.

V is TRBV3-1 and J is TRBJ2-7, with 7 bases fitting TRBD2. The CDR3 is 15 residues long. J gave up 7 bases and V 2 bases, and 11 bases lay outside the gene matches. Per germline, CDR1 LGHDT and CDR2 YNNKEL (reference sequence). CDR3 loop: CASSQLSGAPGEQYF. The CDR3 DNA sequence: TGTGCCAGCAGCCAACTGAGCGGGGCCCCGGGGGAGCAGTACTTC.

In its sample, this clonotype was seen a few times. The V call is TRBV3-1, the J call TRBJ1-5, with 8 bases aligning to TRBD1. Germline values: CDR1 LGHDT, CDR2 YNNKEL (reference sequence). The V segment lost 1 base and the J segment 7 bases; nucleotides outside the gene matches: 6. The CDR3 sequence is 15 residues long. CDR3 in amino acids: CASSQGTGSGQPQHF. CDR3 coding DNA: TGTGCCAGCAGCCAAGGGACAGGGTCGGGACAGCCCCAGCATTTT.

This clonotype was seen ten or more times. The rearrangement joins TRBV5-1 to TRBJ2-5; 7 positions agree with TRBD1. The germline gives CDR1 SGHRS, CDR2 YFSETQ. V was pared by 4 bases and J by 1 base, with 1 base of the junction left unmatched. CDR3 length: 13 residues. In DNA, the CDR3 is TGCGCCAGCAGCCGGGACAGCCAAGAGACCCAGTACTTC. Its translation: CASSRDSQETQYF.

The rearrangement joins TRBV27 to TRBJ2-1; 7 bases are shared with TRBD1. CDR1 and CDR2 from the germline V gene are MNHEY and SMNVEV (reference sequence). The CDR3 is made up of 17 amino acids. V shed 3 bases, J shed 4 bases, and the junction held 12 bases outside the gene matches. The CDR3 is CASSFRMRGTVYNEQFF. CDR3 nucleotide sequence: TGTGCCAGCAGTTTTCGGATGAGGGGGACAGTGTACAATGAGCAGTTCTTC.

There are many counts of this clonotype. The genes are TRBV5-1 and TRBJ1-3, with D possibly being TRBD1 (6 bases). The CDR3 extends over 15 amino acids. In germline, CDR1 is SGHRS, CDR2 YFSETQ. V gave up 4 bases and J gave up 0 bases, with 11 bases separating them. Written as DNA, the CDR3 is TGCGCCAGCAGCCTAGGACAGAGCTCTGGAAACACCATATATTTT. It is translated as CASSLGQSSGNTIYF.

This clonotype has a handful of counts. The rearrangement uses TRBV9 and TRBJ2-5, with D possibly matching TRBD2 (7 bases). V was pared by 0 bases and J by 4 bases, with 16 bases between. This CDR3 has 16 residues. Germline V gene sequence: CDR1 SGDLS, CDR2 YYNGEE. The CDR3 DNA reads as TGTGCCAGCAGCGTAGCGGGAGGACAGACGGGAGAGACCCAGTACTTC. Translation gives CASSVAGGQTGETQYF. The full variable domain, rest sourced from reference TRBV9 and TRBJ2-5, is DSGVTQTPKHLITATGQRVTLRCSPRSGDLSVYWYQQSLDQGLQFLIQYYNGEERAKGNILERFSAQQFPDLHSELNLSSLELGDSALYFCASSVAGGQTGETQYFGPGTRLLVL.

There are many counts of this clonotype. This rearrangement joins TRBV15 to TRBJ1-2; the D is unclear. The CDR3 is 18 residues long. Trimming stripped 1 base from V and 0 bases from J, with 18 bases between. Germline V gives CDR1 LNHNV, CDR2 YYDKDF (reference sequence). DNA for the CDR3: TGTGCCACCAGCAGAGTTCGGCAGTCACAATTAACTAACTATGGCTACACCTTC. Protein sequence: CATSRVRQSQLTNYGYTF.

This clonotype was seen a few times. The chain links TRBV7-3 to TRBJ2-2, with a weak D call TRBD1 (6 bases). CDR1 is SGHTA and CDR2 is FQGTGA in the germline V gene. With 6 bases removed from V and 2 bases from J, the gap between germline ends came to 10 bases. The CDR3 is 14 amino acids. This CDR3 reads CASSRTANTGELFF. As DNA, the CDR3 is TGTGCCAGCAGTAGGACAGCAAACACCGGGGAGCTGTTTTTT.

This clonotype was found many times. The rearrangement joins TRBV9 to TRBJ2-1; a weak D match, TRBD1 (5 bases). V shed 0 bases and J shed 6 bases, with 10 bases lying between them. Germline values: CDR1 SGDLS, CDR2 YYNGEE. This CDR3 has 14 amino acids. The CDR3 nucleotides are TGTGCCAGCAGCGTAGGACAGAATATCAATGAGCAGTTCTTC. Encoded protein: CASSVGQNINEQFF.